A selection of T cell receptor beta chains follows, all from one sample in a study of OX40 agonist ivuxolimab in advanced cancers. Measured with immunoSEQ multiplex PCR; TCRdb has only the in-frame clones, and not every one. The table includes over 50,000 clones, around 91% detected once. This specimen was CD4+ or CD8+ T cells sorted from blood, taken in a trial of the OX40 agonist ivuxolimab. Every receptor here comes from an adult with an advanced solid tumor such as melanoma, head and neck, liver or kidney cancer. Both conserved end residues are part of each CDR3. The D gene is left open where the match is weak. The size entry is marked missing in some rows and otherwise reads once, few, many or a size class.

J gene: TRBJ2-1
V gene: TRBV28
clone size: NA
D gene: NA
CDR3 protein: CASSRAGDYNEQFF
CDR3 DNA: TGTGCCAGCAGTCGGGCAGGGGACTACAATGAGCAGTTCTTC

J gene: TRBJ2-1
V gene: TRBV7-8
clone size: NA
D gene: TRBD2
CDR3 protein: CASSFHALAGGHLVHEQFF
CDR3 DNA: TGTGCCAGCAGCTTCCACGCGCTAGCGGGAGGCCACCTCGTCCATGAGCAGTTCTTC

J gene: TRBJ1-4
V gene: TRBV7-9
clone size: NA
D gene: TRBD1
CDR3 protein: CASSLGTGTFLYEKLFF
CDR3 DNA: TGTGCCAGCAGCTTGGGGACAGGGACATTTTTATATGAAAAACTGTTTTTT

J gene: TRBJ2-1
V gene: TRBV19
clone size: NA
D gene: TRBD1
CDR3 protein: CASSPGTGNEQFF
CDR3 DNA: TGTGCCAGTAGTCCGGGGACAGGCAATGAGCAGTTCTTC

J gene: TRBJ2-7
V gene: TRBV20-1
clone size: NA
D gene: NA
CDR3 protein: CSALSYEQYF
CDR3 DNA: TGCAGTGCCCTTTCCTACGAGCAGTACTTC

J gene: TRBJ2-7
V gene: TRBV27
clone size: NA
D gene: NA
CDR3 protein: CASSRDGDYEQYF
CDR3 DNA: TGTGCCAGCAGCCGGGACGGCGACTACGAGCAGTACTTC

J gene: TRBJ2-1
V gene: TRBV5-6
clone size: few
D gene: NA
CDR3 protein: CASSFGSAGEQFF
CDR3 DNA: TGTGCCAGCAGCTTCGGATCAGCAGGTGAGCAGTTCTTC

J gene: TRBJ2-2
V gene: TRBV5-1
clone size: NA
D gene: NA
CDR3 protein: CASSLDSVWVAANTGELFF
CDR3 DNA: TGCGCCAGCAGCTTGGACTCTGTTTGGGTAGCGGCGAACACCGGGGAGCTGTTTTTT

J gene: TRBJ2-7
V gene: TRBV28
clone size: NA
D gene: NA
CDR3 protein: CASSLLPRRIEQYF
CDR3 DNA: TGTGCCAGCAGTTTATTACCGAGGAGAATTGAGCAGTACTTC

J gene: TRBJ2-1
V gene: TRBV6-6
clone size: NA
D gene: TRBD1
CDR3 protein: CASSARDSLYNEQFF
CDR3 DNA: TGTGCCAGCAGTGCCCGGGACAGCCTATACAATGAGCAGTTCTTC

J gene: TRBJ2-6
V gene: TRBV5-4
clone size: NA
D gene: NA
CDR3 protein: CASSLGISGANVLTF
CDR3 DNA: TGTGCCAGCAGCTTGGGGATCTCTGGGGCCAACGTCCTGACTTTC

J gene: TRBJ1-4
V gene: TRBV9
clone size: NA
D gene: NA
CDR3 protein: CASSEYPGFNEKLFF
CDR3 DNA: TGTGCCAGCAGCGAGTACCCGGGTTTTAATGAAAAACTGTTTTTT

J gene: TRBJ2-1
V gene: TRBV4-1
clone size: NA
D gene: TRBD1
CDR3 protein: CASSHAPGQGDEQFF
CDR3 DNA: TGCGCCAGCAGCCATGCACCGGGACAGGGGGATGAGCAGTTCTTC

J gene: TRBJ1-2
V gene: TRBV11-1
clone size: NA
D gene: TRBD1
CDR3 protein: CASSSNRGGDGYTF
CDR3 DNA: TGTGCCAGCAGCTCTAACAGGGGCGGGGATGGCTACACCTTC

J gene: TRBJ1-1
V gene: TRBV6-5
clone size: NA
D gene: NA
CDR3 protein: CASSYGGGTEAFF
CDR3 DNA: TGTGCCAGCAGTTACGGCGGGGGAACTGAAGCTTTCTTT

J gene: TRBJ2-7
V gene: TRBV4-2
clone size: NA
D gene: NA
CDR3 protein: CASSQDPSGLDEQYF
CDR3 DNA: TGTGCCAGCAGCCAAGATCCCAGCGGGTTAGACGAGCAGTACTTC

J gene: TRBJ2-7
V gene: TRBV28
clone size: NA
D gene: NA
CDR3 protein: CASSPRDFPYEQYF
CDR3 DNA: TGTGCCAGCAGTCCCCGAGACTTCCCCTACGAGCAGTACTTC

J gene: TRBJ2-2
V gene: TRBV10-1
clone size: NA
D gene: NA
CDR3 protein: CASSEFDSGTGELFF
CDR3 DNA: TGCGCCAGCAGTGAATTTGACAGCGGCACCGGGGAGCTGTTTTTT

J gene: TRBJ2-3
V gene: TRBV4-1
clone size: NA
D gene: NA
CDR3 protein: CASSTDIYYTDTQYF
CDR3 DNA: TGCGCCAGCAGCACCGACATTTACTACACAGATACGCAGTATTTT

J gene: TRBJ1-3
V gene: TRBV4-3
clone size: NA
D gene: NA
CDR3 protein: CASSQDYTNSAGNTIYF
CDR3 DNA: TGCGCCAGCAGCCAAGACTATACGAATAGTGCTGGAAACACCATATATTTT

J gene: TRBJ2-1
V gene: TRBV9
clone size: NA
D gene: NA
CDR3 protein: CASSVEGVLAYNEQFF
CDR3 DNA: TGTGCCAGCAGCGTAGAGGGCGTGCTTGCTTACAATGAGCAGTTCTTC

J gene: TRBJ1-3
V gene: TRBV4-2
clone size: once
D gene: NA
CDR3 protein: CASSQDSVFSGNTIYF
CDR3 DNA: TGTGCCAGCAGCCAAGATTCTGTCTTCTCTGGAAACACCATATATTTT

J gene: TRBJ2-1
V gene: TRBV4-3
clone size: NA
D gene: TRBD2
CDR3 protein: CASSQGHPSGTYNEQFF
CDR3 DNA: TGCGCCAGCAGCCAAGGTCATCCTAGCGGGACGTACAATGAGCAGTTCTTC

J gene: TRBJ1-2
V gene: TRBV21-1
clone size: NA
D gene: NA
CDR3 protein: CASRGDRLYGYTF
CDR3 DNA: TGTGCCAGCAGAGGGGACAGACTCTATGGCTACACCTTC

J gene: TRBJ2-7
V gene: TRBV7-9
clone size: NA
D gene: NA
CDR3 protein: CASSFPAQTYEQYF
CDR3 DNA: TGTGCCAGCAGCTTTCCCGCACAGACCTACGAGCAGTACTTC

J gene: TRBJ2-2
V gene: TRBV19
clone size: NA
D gene: TRBD2
CDR3 protein: CASSILAGPGMELFF
CDR3 DNA: TGTGCCAGTAGTATTTTAGCGGGACCGGGGATGGAGCTGTTTTTT

J gene: TRBJ2-1
V gene: TRBV9
clone size: NA
D gene: NA
CDR3 protein: CASSLTAEQFF
CDR3 DNA: TGTGCCAGCAGCTTGACAGCCGAGCAGTTCTTC

J gene: TRBJ2-7
V gene: TRBV19
clone size: NA
D gene: NA
CDR3 protein: CASSPRTGMTNYEQYF
CDR3 DNA: TGTGCCAGTAGTCCAAGAACAGGGATGACTAACTACGAGCAGTACTTC

J gene: TRBJ2-2
V gene: TRBV9
clone size: NA
D gene: NA
CDR3 protein: CASSVGLAHTGELFF
CDR3 DNA: TGTGCCAGCAGCGTAGGGCTAGCACACACCGGGGAGCTGTTTTTT

J gene: TRBJ2-3
V gene: TRBV7-2
clone size: NA
D gene: TRBD2
CDR3 protein: CASSLVVGGITDTQYF
CDR3 DNA: TGTGCCAGCAGCTTAGTAGTGGGGGGGATTACAGATACGCAGTATTTT

J gene: TRBJ1-5
V gene: TRBV19
clone size: NA
D gene: NA
CDR3 protein: CASSPLTEYSNQPQHF
CDR3 DNA: TGTGCCAGTAGCCCTCTTACAGAGTATAGCAATCAGCCCCAGCATTTT

J gene: TRBJ1-2
V gene: TRBV7-9
clone size: many
D gene: TRBD1
CDR3 protein: CASSLAGGQLYGYTF
CDR3 DNA: TGTGCCAGCAGCTTAGCAGGGGGACAGTTGTATGGCTACACCTTC

J gene: TRBJ2-7
V gene: TRBV6-5
clone size: NA
D gene: TRBD1
CDR3 protein: CASTHGTGGIYEQYF
CDR3 DNA: TGTGCCAGCACCCACGGGACAGGGGGTATCTACGAGCAGTACTTC

J gene: TRBJ2-1
V gene: TRBV9
clone size: NA
D gene: NA
CDR3 protein: CASSASGTHYNEQFF
CDR3 DNA: TGTGCCAGCAGCGCCTCCGGGACACACTACAATGAGCAGTTCTTC